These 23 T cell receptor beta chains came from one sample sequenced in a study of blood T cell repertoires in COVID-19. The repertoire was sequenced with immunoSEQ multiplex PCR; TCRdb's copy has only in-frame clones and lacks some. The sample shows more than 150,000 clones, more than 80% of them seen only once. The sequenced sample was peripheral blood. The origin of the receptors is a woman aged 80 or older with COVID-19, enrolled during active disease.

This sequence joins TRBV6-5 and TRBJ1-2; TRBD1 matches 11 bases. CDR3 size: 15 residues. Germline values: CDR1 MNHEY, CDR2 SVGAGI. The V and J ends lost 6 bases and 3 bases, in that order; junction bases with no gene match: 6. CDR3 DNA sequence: TGTGCCAGCAGGGCCGGGACAGGGGGTTACTATGGCTACACCTTC. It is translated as CASRAGTGGYYGYTF.

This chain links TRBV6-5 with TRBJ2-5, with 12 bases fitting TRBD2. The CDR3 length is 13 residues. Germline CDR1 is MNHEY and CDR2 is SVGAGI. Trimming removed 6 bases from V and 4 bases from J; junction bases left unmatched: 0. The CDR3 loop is CASRTSGRETQYF. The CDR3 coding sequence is TGTGCCAGCAGGACTAGCGGGAGAGAGACCCAGTACTTC.

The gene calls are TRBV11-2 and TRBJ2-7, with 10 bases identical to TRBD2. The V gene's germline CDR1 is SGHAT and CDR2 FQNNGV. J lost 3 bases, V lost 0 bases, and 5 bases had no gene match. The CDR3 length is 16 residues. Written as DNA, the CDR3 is TGTGCCAGCAGCTTAGATTGGGCTAGCGGGAGCTACGAGCAGTACTTC. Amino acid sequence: CASSLDWASGSYEQYF.

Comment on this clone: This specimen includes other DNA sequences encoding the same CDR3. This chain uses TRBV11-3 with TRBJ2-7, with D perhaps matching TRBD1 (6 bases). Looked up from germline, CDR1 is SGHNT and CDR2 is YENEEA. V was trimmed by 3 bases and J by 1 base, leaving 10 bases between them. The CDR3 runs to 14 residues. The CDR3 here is CASSFSGTSYEQYF. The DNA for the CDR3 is TGTGCCAGCAGCTTTTCCGGGACATCCTACGAGCAGTACTTC.

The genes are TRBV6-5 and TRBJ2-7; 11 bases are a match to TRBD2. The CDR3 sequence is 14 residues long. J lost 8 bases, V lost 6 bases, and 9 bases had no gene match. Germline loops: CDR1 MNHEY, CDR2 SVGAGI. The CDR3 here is CASRSSGGPPKQYF. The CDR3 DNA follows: TGTGCCAGCAGGTCTAGCGGGGGGCCGCCCAAGCAGTACTTC.

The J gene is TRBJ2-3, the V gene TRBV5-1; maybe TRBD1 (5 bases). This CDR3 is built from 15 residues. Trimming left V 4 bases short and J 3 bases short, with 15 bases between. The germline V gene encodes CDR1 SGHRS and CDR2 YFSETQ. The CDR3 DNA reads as TGCGCCAGCAGCCCCGGGCAGGGCGGAACAGATACGCAGTATTTT. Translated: CASSPGQGGTDTQYF.

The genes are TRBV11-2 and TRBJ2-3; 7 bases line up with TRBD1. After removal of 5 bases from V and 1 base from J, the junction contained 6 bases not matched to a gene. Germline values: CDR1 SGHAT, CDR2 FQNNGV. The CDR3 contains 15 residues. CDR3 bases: TGTGCCAGCAGCCAGAGGACAGGACGCACAGATACGCAGTATTTT. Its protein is CASSQRTGRTDTQYF.

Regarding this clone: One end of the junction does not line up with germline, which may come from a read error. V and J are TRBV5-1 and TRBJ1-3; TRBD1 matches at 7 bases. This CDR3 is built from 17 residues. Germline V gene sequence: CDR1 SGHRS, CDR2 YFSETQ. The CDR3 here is CASSSLPGGNVLETLDF. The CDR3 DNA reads TGCGCCAGCAGCTCACTGCCAGGGGGGAACGTTCTGGAAACCCTAGATTTT.

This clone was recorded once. CDR3 coding DNA: TGTGCCAGCAGCAACAGATCCAACTCCCACGGCAGCGGGAGGGCCCTCGGGACAGATACGCAGTATTTT. Protein sequence: CASSNRSNSHGSGRALGTDTQYF. V usage is TRBV21-1 and J usage is TRBJ2-3; TRBD2 is the table's D call, not checked against the DNA. TRBV21-1 is labeled a pseudogene. CDR3 length: 23 residues.

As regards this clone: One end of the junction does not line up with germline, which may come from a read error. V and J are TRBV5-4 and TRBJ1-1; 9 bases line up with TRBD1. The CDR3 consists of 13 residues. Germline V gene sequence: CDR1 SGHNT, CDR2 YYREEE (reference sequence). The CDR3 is CASNLDRGPEAFF. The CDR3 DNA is TGTGCCAGCAACTTGGACAGGGGCCCTGAAGCTTTCTTT.

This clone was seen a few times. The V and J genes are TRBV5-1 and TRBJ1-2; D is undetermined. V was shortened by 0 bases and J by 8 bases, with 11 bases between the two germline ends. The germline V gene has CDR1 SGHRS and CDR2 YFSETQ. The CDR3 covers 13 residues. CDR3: CASSLGASGGYTF. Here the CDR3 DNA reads TGCGCCAGCAGCTTGGGGGCCTCAGGAGGCTACACCTTC. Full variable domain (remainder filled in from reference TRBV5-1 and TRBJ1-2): KAGVTQTPRYLIKTRGQQVTLSCSPISGHRSVSWYQQTPGQGLQFLFEYFSETQRNKGNFPGRFSGRQFSNSRSEMNVSTLELGDSALYLCASSLGASGGYTFGSGTRLTVV.

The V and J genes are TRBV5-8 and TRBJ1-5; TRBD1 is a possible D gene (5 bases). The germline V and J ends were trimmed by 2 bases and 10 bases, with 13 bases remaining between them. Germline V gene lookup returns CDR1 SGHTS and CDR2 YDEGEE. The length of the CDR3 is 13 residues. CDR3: CASSLGESRPQHF. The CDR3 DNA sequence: TGTGCCAGCAGCTTAGGGGAAAGTCGTCCCCAGCATTTT.

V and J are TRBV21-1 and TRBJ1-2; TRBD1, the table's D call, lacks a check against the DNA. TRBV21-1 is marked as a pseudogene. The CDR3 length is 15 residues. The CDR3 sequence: CASSNKTGGLDPYTF. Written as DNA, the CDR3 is TGTGCCAGCAGCAATAAGACAGGGGGACTAGACCCCTACACCTTC.

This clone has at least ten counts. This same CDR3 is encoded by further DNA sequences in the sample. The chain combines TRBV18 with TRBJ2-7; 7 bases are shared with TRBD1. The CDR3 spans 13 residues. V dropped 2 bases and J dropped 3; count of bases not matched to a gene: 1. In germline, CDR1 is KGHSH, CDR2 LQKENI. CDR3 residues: CASSPRDSYEQYF. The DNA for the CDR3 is TGTGCCAGCTCACCAAGGGACAGCTACGAGCAGTACTTC.

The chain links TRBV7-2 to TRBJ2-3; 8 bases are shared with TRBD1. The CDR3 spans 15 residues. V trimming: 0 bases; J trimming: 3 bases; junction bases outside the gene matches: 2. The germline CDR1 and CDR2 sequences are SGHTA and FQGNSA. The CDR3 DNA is TGTGCCAGCAGCTTAGCCAGGGGGCGAACAGATACGCAGTATTTT. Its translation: CASSLARGRTDTQYF.

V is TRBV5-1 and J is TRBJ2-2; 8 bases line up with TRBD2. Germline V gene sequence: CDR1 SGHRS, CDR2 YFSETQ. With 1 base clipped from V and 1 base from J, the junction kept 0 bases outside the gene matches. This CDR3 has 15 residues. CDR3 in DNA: TGCGCCAGCAGCTTGACTAGCGGGAACACCGGGGAGCTGTTTTTT. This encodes CASSLTSGNTGELFF. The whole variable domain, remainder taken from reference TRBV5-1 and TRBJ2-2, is KAGVTQTPRYLIKTRGQQVTLSCSPISGHRSVSWYQQTPGQGLQFLFEYFSETQRNKGNFPGRFSGRQFSNSRSEMNVSTLELGDSALYLCASSLTSGNTGELFFGEGSRLTVL.

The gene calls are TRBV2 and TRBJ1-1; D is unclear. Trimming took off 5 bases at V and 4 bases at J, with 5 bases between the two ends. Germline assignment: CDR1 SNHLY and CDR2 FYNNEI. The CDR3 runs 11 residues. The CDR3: CASSLSTEAFF. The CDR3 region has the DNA TGTGCCAGCAGTTTGAGCACTGAAGCTTTCTTT.

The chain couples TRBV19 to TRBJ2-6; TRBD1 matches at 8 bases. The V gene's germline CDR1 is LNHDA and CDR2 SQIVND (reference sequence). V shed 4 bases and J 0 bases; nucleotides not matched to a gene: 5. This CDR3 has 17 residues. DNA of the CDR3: TGTGCCAGTAGTAAGGGACAGGCACCCTCTGGGGCCAACGTCCTGACTTTC. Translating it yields CASSKGQAPSGANVLTF.

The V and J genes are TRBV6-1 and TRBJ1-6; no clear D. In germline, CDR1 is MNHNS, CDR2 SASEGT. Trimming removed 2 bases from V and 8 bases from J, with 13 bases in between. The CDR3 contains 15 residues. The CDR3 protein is CASSEYGSTYSPLHF. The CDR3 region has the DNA TGTGCCAGCAGTGAATATGGCAGTACCTATTCACCCCTCCACTTT.

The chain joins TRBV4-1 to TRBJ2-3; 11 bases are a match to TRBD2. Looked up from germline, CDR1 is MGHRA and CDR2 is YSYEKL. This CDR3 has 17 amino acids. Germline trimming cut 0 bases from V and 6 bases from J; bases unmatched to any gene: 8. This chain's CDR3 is CASSQDVSGGAHDTQYF. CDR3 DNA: TGCGCCAGCAGCCAAGATGTTAGCGGGGGGGCCCATGATACGCAGTATTTT.

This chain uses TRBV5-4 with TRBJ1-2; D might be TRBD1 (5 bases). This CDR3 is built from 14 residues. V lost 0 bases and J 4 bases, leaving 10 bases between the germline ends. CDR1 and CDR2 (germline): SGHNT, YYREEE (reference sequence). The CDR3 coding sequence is TGTGCCAGCAGCTTGGATCTTGGGGCCTATGGCTACACCTTC. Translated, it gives CASSLDLGAYGYTF.

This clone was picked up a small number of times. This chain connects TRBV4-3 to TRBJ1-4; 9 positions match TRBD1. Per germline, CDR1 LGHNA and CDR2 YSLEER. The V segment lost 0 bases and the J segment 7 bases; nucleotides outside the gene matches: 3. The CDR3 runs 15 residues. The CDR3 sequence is CASSQEGQGSEKLFF. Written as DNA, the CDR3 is TGCGCCAGCAGCCAAGAGGGACAGGGCTCTGAAAAACTGTTTTTT.

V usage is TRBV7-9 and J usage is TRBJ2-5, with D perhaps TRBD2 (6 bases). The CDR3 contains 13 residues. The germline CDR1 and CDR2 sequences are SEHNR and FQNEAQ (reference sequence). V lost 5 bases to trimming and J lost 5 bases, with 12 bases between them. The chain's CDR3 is CASSLGGVETQYF. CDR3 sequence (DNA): TGTGCCAGCAGCCTGGGAGGAGTCGAGACCCAGTACTTC.